A single TCR beta chain is shown here with its context. Its antigen is unidentified. The sample originates from a study of T cell repertoires in cytomegalovirus infection. Overall study context: TCR beta signatures that were public indicated CMV infection and matching HLA type. Study-wide findings and caveats: CMV-specific HLA-C-restricted TCR beta clonotypes dominated the ex vivo response.

TCRdb re-called the reads with MiXCR, one entry per CDR3 protein. Here the sample spans almost 500,000 distinct CDR3 sequences, about 11% being singletons. Germline assignment: CDR1 MDHEN and CDR2 SYDVKM. V was pared by 4 bases and J by 4 bases, with 14 bases between. This CDR3 spans 14 amino acids. Sequenced: PBMCs. The TCR comes from a human donor in good health (CMV status not recorded). Some clones in this sample may be carry-over from other donors' samples. The V call is TRBV28, the J call TRBJ2-7, with D tentatively TRBD1 (6 bases). CDR3 in amino acids: CASSSHRENYEQYF. For the CDR3, the DNA is TGTGCCAGCAGTTCACACAGGGAAAATTACGAGCAGTACTTC. Full variable domain (outside the CDR3, taken from reference TRBV28 and TRBJ2-7): DVKVTQSSRYLVKRTGEKVFLECVQDMDHENMFWYRQDPGLGLRLIYFSYDVKMKEKGDIPEGYSVSREKKERFSLILESASTNQTSMYLCASSSHRENYEQYFGPGTRLTVT.